Listed below are T cell receptor beta chains from one sample, sequenced in a study of T-cell memory formation after mild COVID-19. One entry per CDR3 protein results from TCRdb running MiXCR on the 5' RACE reads. The data show roughly 260,000 distinct CDR3 sequences, roughly 17% seen once. The source material was PBMCs or a T cell subset sorted from them (not recorded which). The receptor set was obtained from a man between 18 and 29 years old who had mild COVID-19 (a few samples of this study predate the infection). Cell type and time point are not known. The CDR3 runs from the conserved cysteine through the conserved F or W. The D gene is left open where the match is weak. Some rows mark clone size as missing; the rest say once, few, many or name a class of expanded clone.

D	size	J	V	DNA	CDR3
TRBD2	NA	TRBJ2-1	TRBV6-2/TRBV6-3	TGTGCCAGCAGTCCCCTAGCGGGGAATAACAATGAGCAGTTCTTC	CASSPLAGNNNEQFF
NA	once	TRBJ2-1	TRBV4-1	TGCGCCAGCGAGACAGGGCACAGCGGGGACTACAATGAGCAGTTCTTC	CASETGHSGDYNEQFF
NA	NA	TRBJ1-6	TRBV20-1	TGCAGTGCTCCTACCTCTACAGCCCCTACTTCACCCCTCCACTTT	CSAPTSTAPTSPLHF
NA	NA	TRBJ1-2	TRBV28	TGTGCCAGCAGTTTTCTTAGGAATGGCTATGGCTACACCTTC	CASSFLRNGYGYTF
NA	NA	TRBJ2-7	TRBV5-4	TGTGCCAGCAGCTCGCTGACAGGTACCAAATCCTACGAGCAGTACTTC	CASSSLTGTKSYEQYF
NA	many	TRBJ1-3	TRBV5-1	TGCGCCAGCAGCTCCGGGCGAGGTGGGTCGGACACCATATATTTT	CASSSGRGGSDTIYF
NA	NA	TRBJ2-5	TRBV4-3	TGCGCCAGCAGCCAAAAAATTCTAGGAGAAGAGACCCAGTACTTC	CASSQKILGEETQYF
TRBD1	NA	TRBJ1-1	TRBV29-1	TGCAGCGTTGGGAGGGACAGTCTGGCTTTCTTT	CSVGRDSLAFF
NA	few	TRBJ1-1	TRBV13	TGTGCCAGCAGCTTAGCCTTGGCCGAGCGGATGAACACTGAAGCTTTCTTT	CASSLALAERMNTEAFF
NA	few	TRBJ2-1	TRBV7-7	TGTGCCAGCAGCGCTTGGGGATTCTACAATGAGCAGTTCTTC	CASSAWGFYNEQFF
NA	few	TRBJ2-2	TRBV27	TGTGCCAGCAGTTTAAAGGGCGGCCCAAACACCGGGGAGCTGTTTTTT	CASSLKGGPNTGELFF
TRBD1	NA	TRBJ2-2	TRBV7-6	TGTGCCAGCAGCCCGCCGGGACAGATGAACACCGGGGAGCTGTTTTTT	CASSPPGQMNTGELFF
NA	few	TRBJ1-1	TRBV20-1	TGCAGTGCTACGGCAGGGTGGAACACTGAAGCTTTCTTT	CSATAGWNTEAFF
NA	NA	TRBJ2-1	TRBV29-1	TGCAGCGTTGTTGAATGGAGCTCCTACAATGAGCAGTTCTTC	CSVVEWSSYNEQFF
NA	few	TRBJ1-5	TRBV6-6	TGTGCCAGCATGTACCCTTATAGCAATCAGCCCCAGCATTTT	CASMYPYSNQPQHF
TRBD1	many	TRBJ1-4	TRBV20-1	TGCAGTGTTCCGAGGGGACAGGGAAATGAAAAACTGTTTTTT	CSVPRGQGNEKLFF
NA	NA	TRBJ2-1	TRBV9	TGTGCCAGCACCCTGGGGGGCTCCTACAATGAGCAGTTCTTC	CASTLGGSYNEQFF
NA	NA	TRBJ2-3	TRBV5-1	TGCGCCAGCAGTATCGCGGGGGCCATTGCTCAGGATACGCAGTATTTT	CASSIAGAIAQDTQYF
NA	NA	TRBJ2-5	TRBV29-1	TGCAGCGTTCGACGGCCAGAGACCCAGTACTTC	CSVRRPETQYF
NA	NA	TRBJ1-1	TRBV18	TGTGCCAGCTCACCACCTATCAGAGCCATGAACACTGAAGCTTTCTTT	CASSPPIRAMNTEAFF
TRBD1	few	TRBJ1-1	TRBV18	TGTGCCAGCTCACCGCCCAGGACAGGGGCTTTCTTT	CASSPPRTGAFF
NA	many	TRBJ1-6	TRBV6-1	TGTGCCAGCAGTGCCGGGGGAGGAGGTTCACCCCTCCACTTT	CASSAGGGGSPLHF
NA	NA	TRBJ1-5	TRBV12-3/TRBV12-4	TGTGCCAGCACGCGGAATAGCAATCAGCCCCAGCATTTT	CASTRNSNQPQHF
NA	NA	TRBJ1-1	TRBV6-5	TGTGCCAGCAGCCTTCTGGCAGGGCGCATGAACACTGAAGCTTTCTTT	CASSLLAGRMNTEAFF
NA	few	TRBJ2-5	TRBV9	TGTGCCAGCAGCGTGGGGGGGGGACAGCAAGAGACCCAGTACTTC	CASSVGGGQQETQYF
NA	NA	TRBJ1-5	TRBV6-6	TGTGCCAACGAGGCCGGAATGGGACACGGTTTCTTCCCCCAGCATTTT	CANEAGMGHGFFPQHF
NA	NA	TRBJ2-7	TRBV7-9	TGTGCCAGCAGCTTAGCGCCCAGAGCCTACGAGCAGTACTTC	CASSLAPRAYEQYF
NA	NA	TRBJ1-4	TRBV5-1	TGCGCCAGCAGCCTTGACAGGAATAATGAAAAACTGTTTTTT	CASSLDRNNEKLFF
NA	NA	TRBJ1-1	TRBV7-2	TGTGCCAGCAGCCGCAACCAGGGAAACACTGAAGCTTTCTTT	CASSRNQGNTEAFF
TRBD1	NA	TRBJ1-2	TRBV19	TGTGCCAGTAGTGCTACAGGGGGCGACTATGGCTACACCTTC	CASSATGGDYGYTF
NA	NA	TRBJ2-1	TRBV5-1	TGCGCCAGCAGCTTGGGGGACACCAACAATGAGCAGTTCTTC	CASSLGDTNNEQFF
NA	NA	TRBJ2-3	TRBV5-1	TGCGCCAGCAGATTGTGGGGGATTGCCCCAGATACGCAGTATTTT	CASRLWGIAPDTQYF
NA	NA	TRBJ1-2	TRBV5-1	TGCGCCAGCAGCTTGTCCGAGGCCAACTATGGCTACACCTTC	CASSLSEANYGYTF
TRBD1	many	TRBJ2-5	TRBV29-1	TGCAGCGTTGAGATGACAGGGCACCAAGAGACCCAGTACTTC	CSVEMTGHQETQYF
NA	NA	TRBJ1-1	TRBV7-9	TGTGCCAGCAGCTTAGGGACAGCCCAGGGAGCTTTCTTT	CASSLGTAQGAFF
NA	NA	TRBJ2-3	TRBV20-1	TGCAGTGCTTCGACAGGTCGGGAGCAGTATTTT	CSASTGREQYF
NA	few	TRBJ1-1	TRBV3-1	TGTGCCAGCAGCCAAGTTTCCAGAGTCAACACTGAAGCTTTCTTT	CASSQVSRVNTEAFF
NA	NA	TRBJ2-3	TRBV12-3/TRBV12-4	TGTGCCAGCAGTTTACAGGGGATCGGGTTAGTTTATCATACGCAGTATTTT	CASSLQGIGLVYHTQYF
NA	once	TRBJ2-1	TRBV11-3	TGTGCCAGCAGCCGTCAGGGTAGCCGAGGGAATGAGCAGTTCTTC	CASSRQGSRGNEQFF
NA	many	TRBJ1-6	TRBV10-3	TGTGCCATCAGTGAGAGGGGGACATTCCTCCACTTT	CAISERGTFLHF
NA	NA	TRBJ2-5	TRBV18	TGTGCCAGCTCACGGTCGGGCCAAGAGACCCAGTACTTC	CASSRSGQETQYF
NA	NA	TRBJ1-5	TRBV12-3/TRBV12-4	TGTGCCAGCAGTTTTTTGGAAGATCAGCCCCAGCATTTT	CASSFLEDQPQHF
NA	few	TRBJ1-5	TRBV6-1	TGTGCCAGCACCTGGCAGGGCGATCAGCCCCAGCATTTT	CASTWQGDQPQHF
NA	NA	TRBJ2-1	TRBV6-1	TGTGCCAGCTGCTACCTGTCGACAGACGGCGCCAATGAGCAGTTCTTC	CASCYLSTDGANEQFF
TRBD2	many	TRBJ2-3	TRBV9	TGTGCCAGCAGCTCCCGGGGATTAGCGGGGTCGCCCTCTAGCACAGATACGCAGTATTTT	CASSSRGLAGSPSSTDTQYF
TRBD1	few	TRBJ1-4	TRBV20-1	TGCAGTGCTTCCCCCGGGGGGACAGGGGGAGAAAAACTGTTTTTT	CSASPGGTGGEKLFF
NA	NA	TRBJ1-1	TRBV20-1	TGCAGTGCTAGAGTTCGCTGGGGGGGTTACACTGAAGCTTTCTTT	CSARVRWGGYTEAFF
NA	NA	TRBJ2-1	TRBV3-1	TGTGCCAGCAGCCAAGGCCCAGCGAGGAACAATGAGCAGTTCTTC	CASSQGPARNNEQFF
NA	NA	TRBJ1-5	TRBV11-3	TGTGCCAGCAGCTTTACAGTACCGCATAGCAATCAGCCCCAGCATTTT	CASSFTVPHSNQPQHF